This T cell receptor (beta chain) came from a study of post-analysis software for immune sequencing data. Findings and caveats of the study: There were a few TRBV segments more frequent in patients than controls, and TRBV5-6, TRBV5-1 and TRBV20-1 were among them.

This clonotype was observed a handful of times. The antigen is unknown. TCR beta libraries were prepared from cDNA with unique molecular identifiers. TCRdb passed the PCR reads through MiXCR, listing each CDR3 protein once. The table includes around 400,000 distinct CDR3 sequences, less than 35% detected once. The germline V gene encodes CDR1 SGHTA and CDR2 FQGNSA. This CDR3 contains 14 residues. The V end lost 5 bases, the J end lost 3 bases, and 13 bases lay between the germline ends. Sequencing used blood. V usage is TRBV7-2 and J usage is TRBJ2-5; D is undetermined. The sequence derives from a girl between 5 and 17 years old with multiple sclerosis. In DNA form, the CDR3 reads TGTGCCAGCAGCCCGCCTTTGGGGAAAGAGACCCAGTACTTC. Its translation is CASSPPLGKETQYF.